Below are 11 T cell receptor beta chains sequenced from a single sample in a study of radiotherapy plus CTLA-4 blockade in lung cancer (dated by TCRdb to between 2017 and 2018). Library preparation employed the immunoSEQ multiplex PCR assay. TCRdb provides this immuneACCESS table in a form limited to in-frame rearrangements. Some clones are lacking; in checked studies, under half of them reflect an unresolved V gene, and why the rest are absent is not known. Here the sample has more than 75,000 clones; roughly 74% occur a single time. The ten largest clones add up to 2.5% to 3.5% of the sample. The material was peripheral blood, obtained from a patient treated with radiotherapy plus ipilimumab. Every receptor here comes from a human donor with non-small cell lung cancer who had a partial response to radiotherapy plus ipilimumab. Some clones in this sample may be carry-over from other donors' samples.

CDR3 DNA sequence: TGTGCCAGTAGTATTGAGGCGTCTGCCGTCACAGATACGCAGTATTTT. Its translation: CASSIEASAVTDTQYF. The rearrangement joins TRBV19 to TRBJ2-3; D unclear. Germline V gene sequence: CDR1 LNHDA, CDR2 SQIVND (reference sequence). V was shortened by 3 bases and J by 2 bases, with 15 bases between the two germline ends. This CDR3 region has 16 residues.

The chain recombines TRBV7-2 with TRBJ1-4; TRBD1 is a possible D gene (6 bases). V lost 6 bases and J lost 4, with 15 bases in between. The germline V gene encodes CDR1 SGHTA and CDR2 FQGNSA. This CDR3 spans 15 amino acids. The CDR3 nucleotides are TGTGCCAGCAGTCTACCGGGACAACATAATGAAAAACTGTTTTTT. Amino acid sequence: CASSLPGQHNEKLFF.

This sequence joins TRBV7-3 and TRBJ2-5; weak D call: TRBD1 (5 bases). From germline, CDR1 is SGHTA and CDR2 FQGTGA. This CDR3 has 14 residues. V gave up 5 bases and J gave up 6 bases, with 16 bases separating them. CDR3 amino acids: CASSLNPGMKTQYF. Here the CDR3 DNA reads TGTGCCAGCAGCCTAAACCCAGGGATGAAGACCCAGTACTTC.

The gene calls are TRBV7-2 and TRBJ1-2; D is unclear. From germline, CDR1 is SGHTA and CDR2 FQGNSA. Trimming cost V 5 bases and J 4 bases, with 17 bases left between them. The CDR3 is made up of 15 amino acids. DNA for the CDR3: TGTGCCAGCAGCGAACCGGGGAATTTCGGCTATGGCTACACCTTC. Encoded protein: CASSEPGNFGYGYTF.

This clone was counted only a few times. This rearrangement joins TRBV5-8 to TRBJ1-6; D ambiguous. The CDR3 has 14 amino acids. Germline assignment: CDR1 SGHTS and CDR2 YDEGEE. V was trimmed by 6 bases and J by 8 bases, leaving 15 bases between them. The CDR3 nucleotides are TGTGCCAGCACCAGATTCCCGAGGGATTCACCCCTCCACTTT. It translates to CASTRFPRDSPLHF.

J is TRBJ2-3 and V is TRBV28; D unclear. The CDR3 consists of 13 residues. Germline loops: CDR1 MDHEN, CDR2 SYDVKM. V shed 2 bases and J shed 4 bases, with 7 bases lying between them. The CDR3 region has the DNA TGTGCCAGCAGTTTAGGCAACGCAGATACGCAGTATTTT. It codes for CASSLGNADTQYF.

This chain connects TRBV19 to TRBJ2-3, with 9 bases matching TRBD2. After removal of 5 bases from V and 7 bases from J, the junction contained 10 bases not matched to a gene. CDR1 and CDR2 (germline): LNHDA, SQIVND (reference sequence). This CDR3 region has 15 residues. CDR3 bases: TGTGCCAGTAGTGTAATAGCGGGGGATCTGAATACGCAGTATTTT. Its protein product is CASSVIAGDLNTQYF.

The genes are TRBV1 and TRBJ2-5; TRBD1 is the table's D call, not checked against the DNA. TRBV1 is classified as a pseudogene. The CDR3 is 14 amino acids. The CDR3 DNA reads TGCACCAGCAGCCTTCTTAGACAGCAAGAGACCCAGTACTTC. It translates to CTSSLLRQQETQYF.

The chain carries TRBV9 and TRBJ2-1; 8 bases align to TRBD2. CDR3 length: 16 amino acids. V shed 3 bases and J 9 bases; nucleotides not matched to a gene: 14. The germline CDR1 and CDR2 sequences are SGDLS and YYNGEE. The CDR3 sequence is CASSGSGVHGVGEQFF. The CDR3 bases are TGTGCCAGCAGCGGTAGCGGGGTACATGGGGTGGGTGAGCAGTTCTTC.

The chain uses TRBV6-1 and TRBJ2-1; 8 nucleotides align to TRBD2. Germline CDR1 reads MNHNS; CDR2 reads SASEGT. Trimming took 2 bases from V and 8 from J; bases not matched to a gene: 14. The CDR3 is 17 residues long. The CDR3 bases are TGTGCCAGCAGTGAAAGTCGGATAGCGGGACCTCTTGATGAGCAGTTCTTC. It yields the protein CASSESRIAGPLDEQFF.

CDR3 amino acids: CARKGGPEQPQHF. The CDR3 region has the DNA TGTGCCAGAAAGGGGGGGCCGGAACAGCCCCAGCATTTT. The genes are TRBV5-3 and TRBJ1-5; weak D call: TRBD1 (6 bases). TRBV5-3 is classed as an ORF, of uncertain function. Trimming pared 6 bases from V and 7 bases from J, leaving 14 bases between. This CDR3 spans 13 amino acids.